The rows below give T cell receptor beta chains drawn from one sample of a study of T-cell memory formation after mild COVID-19. From the 5' RACE reads, TCRdb called clonotypes with MiXCR, one entry per CDR3 protein. The sample includes more than 120,000 distinct CDR3 sequences, about 5.5% of them seen just once. Sequencing used PBMCs or a T cell subset sorted from them (not recorded which). These receptors were collected from an adult woman who had mild COVID-19 (a few samples of this study predate the infection). Cell type and time point are not known. The CDR3 runs from the conserved cysteine through the conserved F or W. D genes are given only for firm matches. A clone size is listed for some rows: how often the clone was seen (once, few, many), or a class if it is expanded.

clone size,D gene,V gene,J gene,CDR3 DNA,CDR3 protein
.,.,TRBV14,TRBJ2-1,TGTGCCAGCAGCCAATGGAATGAGCAGTTCTTC,CASSQWNEQFF
.,.,TRBV28,TRBJ2-1,TGTGCCAGCAGTTCGGGGAAAAACAGGGACGGGGAGCAGTTCTTC,CASSSGKNRDGEQFF
few,.,TRBV9,TRBJ2-3,TGTGCCAGCAGCTTACAATCCCTGTCCACAGATACGCAGTATTTT,CASSLQSLSTDTQYF
many,TRBD1,TRBV11-2,TRBJ1-5,TGTGCCAGCAGCTTGGACAGGAGCAATCAGCCCCAGCATTTT,CASSLDRSNQPQHF
few,TRBD2,TRBV24-1,TRBJ2-1,TGTGCCACCAGTGCCATCGGACTAGCGGGCAATGAGCAGTTCTTC,CATSAIGLAGNEQFF
many,.,TRBV15,TRBJ2-5,TGTGCCACCAGCAGAGACCCGGGTCAGCAAGAGACCCAGTACTTC,CATSRDPGQQETQYF
few,TRBD2,TRBV3-1,TRBJ2-3,TGTGCCAGCAGCCAAGAAATCCTTCAGAGGACTAGCGGGGGGTTCCGCACAGATACGCAGTATTTT,CASSQEILQRTSGGFRTDTQYF
many,.,TRBV29-1,TRBJ2-3,TGCAGCGTTGAGGAACAGAGCACAGATACGCAGTATTTT,CSVEEQSTDTQYF
.,TRBD2,TRBV24-1,TRBJ2-5,TGTGCCACCAGTGATTATCGAGCGGGAGGGCCAGAGACCCAGTACTTC,CATSDYRAGGPETQYF
many,.,TRBV27,TRBJ1-1,TGTGCCAGCAGTTCCCGAAGGACAGCTGAAGCTTTCTTT,CASSSRRTAEAFF
few,.,TRBV2,TRBJ1-2,TGTGCCAGCAGTGAAGCGCTAGGCGGGGGGGGTACTGGCTACACCTTC,CASSEALGGGGTGYTF
many,.,TRBV3-1,TRBJ2-7,TGTGCCAGCAGCCAAGGGGACTCCCACTACGAGCAGTACTTC,CASSQGDSHYEQYF
few,TRBD2,TRBV5-1,TRBJ2-1,TGCGCCAGCAGCTTCGGGGGGGATCAGAAGATGTTCTTC,CASSFGGDQKMFF
few,.,TRBV4-3,TRBJ2-2,TGCGCCAGCAGCCAAATCGGGCTACCCAACACCGGGGAGCTGTTTTTT,CASSQIGLPNTGELFF
many,.,TRBV12-3/TRBV12-4,TRBJ2-7,TGTGCCAGCACCCTACAGGGCTACGAGCAGTACTTC,CASTLQGYEQYF
few,.,TRBV18,TRBJ1-1,TGTGCCAGCTCACCAAATACGGGGGACACTGAAGCTTTCTTT,CASSPNTGDTEAFF
many,.,TRBV7-2,TRBJ2-5,TGTGCCAGCAGCCGGAGAGGAGGACTCACACAAGAGACCCAGTACTTC,CASSRRGGLTQETQYF
few,.,TRBV7-9,TRBJ1-6,TGTGCCAGCACCCTATCTGCCTACTATAATTCACCCCTCCACTTT,CASTLSAYYNSPLHF
.,TRBD2,TRBV11-3,TRBJ2-1,TGTGCCAGCAGCGTGCTACGACTAGCGGGTAATGAGCAGTTCTTC,CASSVLRLAGNEQFF
.,.,TRBV2,TRBJ1-4,TGTGCCAGCAAAGGAACTAATGAAAAACTGTTTTTT,CASKGTNEKLFF
few,.,TRBV7-9,TRBJ2-7,TGTGCCAGCAGCTTAGCCTTGACACAGAGTGCGTACGAGCAGTACTTC,CASSLALTQSAYEQYF
.,.,TRBV30,TRBJ1-1,TGTGCCTGGATTAGAGTCACTGAAGCTTTCTTT,CAWIRVTEAFF
many,TRBD2,TRBV3-1,TRBJ2-7,TGTGCCAGCAGTGTGGGGGGAGCGGGAGCCTACGAGCAGTACTTC,CASSVGGAGAYEQYF
few,TRBD1,TRBV12-3/TRBV12-4,TRBJ1-3,TGTGCCAGCACCCGCAGACAGGGGGCTGGAAACACCATATATTTT,CASTRRQGAGNTIYF
many,TRBD2,TRBV9,TRBJ2-3,TGTGCCAGCAGCGTAGAGGGGACTAGCGGGGGAACTACCAGATACGCATCCCTGGATACGCAGTATTTT,CASSVEGTSGGTTRYASLDTQYF
.,TRBD2,TRBV20-1,TRBJ2-3,TGCAGTGCTACTCTGACTAGCACTACGCAGTATTTT,CSATLTSTTQYF
many,.,TRBV18,TRBJ1-1,TGTGCCAGCTCACCCGCGACAGCGAACACTGAAGCTTTCTTT,CASSPATANTEAFF
few,.,TRBV5-1,TRBJ2-2,TGCGCCAGCAGCCTGGACAGCACGAGCACCGGGGAGCTGTTTTTT,CASSLDSTSTGELFF
many,.,TRBV20-1,TRBJ2-3,TGCAGTGCCCAGAGACTATTCACAGATACGCAGTATTTT,CSAQRLFTDTQYF
few,TRBD1,TRBV7-6,TRBJ1-6,TGTGCCAGCAGCCCCCAGACAGGGAACTCACCCCTCCACTTT,CASSPQTGNSPLHF
few,TRBD1,TRBV7-2,TRBJ1-5,TGTGCCAGCAGCCCACCTCCCGGGACAGGCGGATGGGCAGGTCAGCCCCAGCATTTT,CASSPPPGTGGWAGQPQHF
.,.,TRBV9,TRBJ2-3,TGTGCCAGCACTCGGGACAACCCTAGCACAGATACGCAGTATTTT,CASTRDNPSTDTQYF